The 11 T cell receptor beta chains listed next were all sequenced from one sample in a study of T-cell reconstitution after alpha-beta-depleted transplantation in children. Library preparation (for TCRbeta) was performed with unique molecular identifiers. TCRdb reanalysed the PCR reads using MiXCR and keeps one entry per CDR3 protein. The sample yields some 29,000 distinct CDR3 sequences, under 7% seen once. Sequencing was performed on PBMCs, mostly from graft donor cells, taken 180 days after TCRalphabeta/CD19-depleted stem cell transplant. Every receptor here comes from a male patient aged 5 to 17 who had a stem cell transplant for acute myeloid leukemia, so the T cells may come from the graft donor.

This clonotype rates as large. The V call is TRBV4-3, the J call TRBJ2-7; 12 positions agree with TRBD2. V was clipped by 1 base and J by 2 bases; unmatched bases: 6. The CDR3 has 17 residues. Looked up from germline, CDR1 is LGHNA and CDR2 is YSLEER. The CDR3 bases are TGCGCCAGCAGCCAAGCGGTCCGACTAGCGGGAGCCTACGAGCAGTACTTC. Translation gives CASSQAVRLAGAYEQYF.

This clonotype was seen repeatedly, ten times or more. The V call is TRBV12-3 or TRBV12-4, the J call TRBJ2-7; no reliable D call. Trimming cost V 6 bases and J 3 bases, with 9 bases left between them. The CDR3 is made up of 12 amino acids. CDR3 region: CASSLLVYEQYF. The CDR3 region has the DNA TGTGCCAGCAGCCTACTGGTCTACGAGCAGTACTTC.

This clonotype came up many times. The chain employs TRBV11-2 and TRBJ2-3, with 8 bases identical to TRBD2. V was pared by 0 bases and J by 2 bases, with 10 bases of the junction left unmatched. The CDR3 is 18 residues long. Germline CDR1 SGHAT, CDR2 FQNNGV. CDR3 nucleotide sequence: TGTGCCAGCAGCTTAGAGGGGAGCGGGAGTGCCCCCACAGATACGCAGTATTTT. Translated: CASSLEGSGSAPTDTQYF. The variable domain in full, completed from reference TRBV11-2 and TRBJ2-3, reads EAGVAQSPRYKIIEKRQSVAFWCNPISGHATLYWYQQILGQGPKLLIQFQNNGVVDDSQLPKDRFSAERLKGVDSTLKIQPAKLEDSAVYLCASSLEGSGSAPTDTQYFGPGTRLTVL.

As DNA, the CDR3 is TGTGCCAGCGGCAACAGCTTCGGCTACACCTTC. It codes for CASGNSFGYTF. This chain uses TRBV28 with TRBJ1-2; D remains unclear. Trimming left V 8 bases short and J 8 bases short, with 12 bases between. The V gene's germline CDR1 is MDHEN and CDR2 SYDVKM. This CDR3 is 11 amino acids long.

This clonotype has ten or more counts. The gene calls are TRBV12-3 or TRBV12-4 and TRBJ2-1; 10 bases map to TRBD1. J was trimmed by 9 bases and V by 3 bases; bases with no gene match: 5. The CDR3 sequence is 14 residues long. CDR3 DNA: TGTGCCAGCAGTTTGGGACAGGGGAGGGCTGAGCAGTTCTTC. Its translation is CASSLGQGRAEQFF.

This clonotype appeared many times. The J gene is TRBJ2-3, the V gene TRBV11-2; 7 bases are a match to TRBD2. V shed 0 bases, J shed 4 bases, and the junction held 4 bases outside the gene matches. The V gene's germline CDR1 is SGHAT and CDR2 FQNNGV. This CDR3 is built from 15 residues. The CDR3 loop is CASSLDYGGSDTQYF. CDR3 nucleotide sequence: TGTGCCAGCAGCTTAGACTACGGGGGGTCAGATACGCAGTATTTT.

This clonotype was detected ten times or more. The chain carries TRBV7-6 and TRBJ2-2; 7 nucleotides line up with TRBD2. The CDR3 has 12 amino acids. Germline CDR1 reads SGHVS; CDR2 reads FNYEAQ. The J segment lost 7 bases and the V segment lost 4 bases, leaving 0 bases of the junction unmatched. The CDR3, as DNA: TGTGCCAGCAGCTGGGGGGGCGGGGAGCTGTTTTTT. This sequence encodes CASSWGGGELFF.

This chain links TRBV23-1 with TRBJ2-3, with TRBD1 identical over 11 bases. TRBV23-1 is filed as an ORF, its function uncertain. The CDR3 totals 14 residues. J lost 13 bases, V lost 6 bases, and 12 bases had no gene match. Written as DNA, the CDR3 is TGCGCCAGCAGGCCGGACAGGGGGCCTCCGGCGGAGTATTTT. It yields the protein CASRPDRGPPAEYF.

This clonotype has at least ten counts. This sequence joins TRBV11-2 and TRBJ2-5; D not resolved. Germline CDR1 is SGHAT and CDR2 is FQNNGV. The V end was cut by 6 bases, the J end by 3 bases, with 5 bases between. CDR3 length equals 11 residues. CDR3 DNA: TGTGCCAGCAGTCAGAAAGAGACCCAGTACTTC. Protein sequence: CASSQKETQYF.

At least ten counts were recorded for this clonotype. This chain uses TRBV12-3 or TRBV12-4 with TRBJ1-4; the D is unclear. The CDR3 is made up of 15 amino acids. V shed 5 bases and J shed 0 bases, with 10 bases lying between them. CDR3 coding DNA: TGTGCCAGCAGTCGGACGGCCTCAACTAATGAAAAACTGTTTTTT. This codes for CASSRTASTNEKLFF.

The CDR3 reads CASSPEPAAEQYV. The CDR3 DNA is TGTGCCAGCAGCCCAGAGCCGGCGGCCGAGCAGTACGTC. The chain recombines TRBV5-6 with TRBJ2-7; D remains unclear. V lost 4 bases and J 6 bases, leaving 14 bases between the germline ends. Per the germline V gene, CDR1 is SGHDT and CDR2 is YYEEEE. The CDR3 loop spans 13 amino acids.